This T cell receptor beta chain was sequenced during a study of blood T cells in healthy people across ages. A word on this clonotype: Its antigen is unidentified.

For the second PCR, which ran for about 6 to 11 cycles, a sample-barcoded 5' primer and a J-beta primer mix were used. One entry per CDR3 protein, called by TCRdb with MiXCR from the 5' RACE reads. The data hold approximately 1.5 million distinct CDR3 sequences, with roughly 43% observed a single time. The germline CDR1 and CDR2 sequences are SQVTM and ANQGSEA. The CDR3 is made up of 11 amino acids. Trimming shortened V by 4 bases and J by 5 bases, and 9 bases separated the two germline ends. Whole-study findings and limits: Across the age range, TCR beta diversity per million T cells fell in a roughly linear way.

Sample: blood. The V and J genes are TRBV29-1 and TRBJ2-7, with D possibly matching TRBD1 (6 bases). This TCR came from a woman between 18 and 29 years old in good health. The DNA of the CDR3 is TGCAGCGTTGGACAGGCGGACGAGCAGTACTTC. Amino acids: CSVGQADEQYF.